Only a few counts were recorded for the clone carrying this T cell receptor (beta chain). This record belongs to a study of T-cell memory formation after mild COVID-19. The germline V and J ends were trimmed by 0 bases and 2 bases, with 16 bases remaining between them. The CDR3 is 17 residues long. Germline V lookup: CDR1 SGDLS, CDR2 YYNGEE. MiXCR was run by TCRdb on the 5' RACE reads, yielding one entry per CDR3 protein. The repertoire holds around 340,000 distinct CDR3 sequences, with roughly 21% as singletons. Sequenced input: PBMCs or a T cell subset sorted from them (not recorded which). This clonotype was obtained from an adult woman who had mild COVID-19 (a few samples of this study predate the infection). Cell type and time point are not known. The chain is built from TRBV9 and TRBJ2-3; D is uncertain. The CDR3 sequence is CASSVEGSTLLTDTQYF. CDR3 DNA sequence: TGTGCCAGCAGCGTAGAAGGGTCCACCCTCCTCACAGATACGCAGTATTTT.